These T cell receptor beta chains were read from a single sample in a study of blood T cell repertoires in COVID-19. The data were produced by immunoSEQ multiplex PCR, yet TCRdb's version contains in-frame clones alone and is incomplete. The sample holds fewer than 250,000 clones, approximately 90% seen once. Sequenced: peripheral blood. Every receptor here comes from a woman aged 40 to 55 who had recovered from COVID-19. Each CDR3 is given with its conserved first and last residue. Each record gives: clone size, D gene, V gene, J gene, CDR3 protein, CDR3 DNA. A D gene is named only where the DNA matches it firmly. Size is omitted from some rows. Given values are once, few, many or a class for expanded clones.

abundance: -
d_gene: TRBD1
v_gene: TRBV7-2
j_gene: TRBJ1-2
CDR3aa: CASSDGQGALYGYTF
CDR3nt: TGTGCCAGCAGCGATGGACAGGGGGCTCTTTACGGCTACACCTTC

abundance: -
d_gene: TRBD1
v_gene: TRBV28
j_gene: TRBJ1-4
CDR3aa: CASSSLQGANEKLFF
CDR3nt: TGTGCCAGCAGTAGCCTACAGGGGGCAAATGAAAAACTGTTTTTT

abundance: -
d_gene: TRBD1
v_gene: TRBV4-3
j_gene: TRBJ2-2
CDR3aa: CASSQVTGVSGELFF
CDR3nt: TGCGCCAGCAGCCAAGTCACAGGGGTATCCGGGGAGCTGTTTTTT

abundance: -
d_gene: -
v_gene: TRBV27
j_gene: TRBJ1-2
CDR3aa: CASSSNTGFGYTF
CDR3nt: TGTGCCAGCAGTTCCAATACAGGGTTTGGCTACACCTTC

abundance: -
d_gene: TRBD1
v_gene: TRBV27
j_gene: TRBJ2-6
CDR3aa: CASSGQGDSGANVLTF
CDR3nt: TGTGCCAGCAGCGGACAGGGGGACTCTGGGGCCAACGTCCTGACTTTC

abundance: -
d_gene: -
v_gene: TRBV9
j_gene: TRBJ1-1
CDR3aa: CASSEQTTGNTEAFF
CDR3nt: TGTGCCAGCAGCGAACAAACTACAGGTAACACTGAAGCTTTCTTT

abundance: -
d_gene: -
v_gene: TRBV6-2/TRBV6-3
j_gene: TRBJ1-1
CDR3aa: CASSYSSTGRNNTEAFF
CDR3nt: TGTGCCAGCAGTTACTCTTCGACAGGACGGAATAACACTGAAGCTTTCTTT

abundance: -
d_gene: -
v_gene: TRBV4-2
j_gene: TRBJ1-2
CDR3aa: CASSQDDGDNYGYTF
CDR3nt: TGTGCCAGCAGCCAGGATGACGGAGATAACTATGGCTACACCTTC

abundance: -
d_gene: TRBD2
v_gene: TRBV6-5
j_gene: TRBJ2-7
CDR3aa: CASSYDGGRGYEQYF
CDR3nt: TGTGCCAGCAGTTACGATGGCGGGAGAGGCTACGAGCAGTACTTC

abundance: -
d_gene: -
v_gene: TRBV10-3
j_gene: TRBJ1-2
CDR3aa: CAISEGPENPNYGYTF
CDR3nt: TGTGCCATCAGTGAGGGCCCGGAGAACCCTAACTATGGCTACACCTTC

abundance: -
d_gene: TRBD1
v_gene: TRBV6-2/TRBV6-3
j_gene: TRBJ2-7
CDR3aa: CASSYSPGTGTSYEQYF
CDR3nt: TGTGCCAGCAGTTACTCCCCCGGGACAGGGACCTCCTACGAGCAGTACTTC

abundance: -
d_gene: TRBD1
v_gene: TRBV9
j_gene: TRBJ2-7
CDR3aa: CASSAGGFDEQYF
CDR3nt: TGTGCCAGCAGCGCAGGGGGTTTCGACGAGCAGTACTTC

abundance: once
d_gene: TRBD1
v_gene: TRBV9
j_gene: TRBJ1-2
CDR3aa: CASSPLDRGPYTF
CDR3nt: TGTGCCAGCAGCCCACTTGACAGGGGGCCCTACACCTTC

abundance: -
d_gene: -
v_gene: TRBV2
j_gene: TRBJ2-7
CDR3aa: CASGAGAHSYEQYF
CDR3nt: TGTGCCAGTGGGGCGGGGGCCCACTCCTACGAGCAGTACTTC

abundance: -
d_gene: TRBD1
v_gene: TRBV2
j_gene: TRBJ2-7
CDR3aa: CASRPGQGLSYEQYF
CDR3nt: TGTGCCAGCAGACCTGGACAGGGCCTCTCCTACGAGCAGTACTTC

abundance: -
d_gene: -
v_gene: TRBV5-1
j_gene: TRBJ1-1
CDR3aa: CASSLGAGNTEAFF
CDR3nt: TGCGCCAGCAGCTTGGGGGCAGGGAACACTGAAGCTTTCTTT

abundance: -
d_gene: -
v_gene: TRBV19
j_gene: TRBJ1-3
CDR3aa: CASTTDTYSGNTIYF
CDR3nt: TGTGCCAGTACTACGGACACCTACTCTGGAAACACCATATATTTT

abundance: -
d_gene: TRBD1
v_gene: TRBV11-2
j_gene: TRBJ2-2
CDR3aa: CASSPTDRKTGELFF
CDR3nt: TGTGCCAGCAGCCCGACGGACAGGAAGACCGGGGAGCTGTTTTTT

abundance: -
d_gene: TRBD1
v_gene: TRBV7-7
j_gene: TRBJ2-5
CDR3aa: CASSTWTGAETQYF
CDR3nt: TGTGCCAGCAGCACCTGGACAGGGGCCGAGACCCAGTACTTC

abundance: -
d_gene: TRBD2
v_gene: TRBV2
j_gene: TRBJ2-1
CDR3aa: CASRDTSGRMIEQFF
CDR3nt: TGTGCCAGCAGGGACACTAGCGGGAGAATGATTGAGCAGTTCTTC

abundance: -
d_gene: TRBD1
v_gene: TRBV19
j_gene: TRBJ2-4
CDR3aa: CASSSWGQGPTAKNIQYF
CDR3nt: TGTGCCAGTAGTTCATGGGGACAGGGTCCAACCGCCAAAAACATTCAGTACTTC

abundance: -
d_gene: -
v_gene: TRBV7-6
j_gene: TRBJ2-2
CDR3aa: CASSLVPGRDTGELFF
CDR3nt: TGTGCCAGCAGCTTAGTTCCAGGGCGAGACACCGGGGAGCTGTTTTTT

abundance: -
d_gene: -
v_gene: TRBV18
j_gene: TRBJ1-1
CDR3aa: CASSPGRAETEAFF
CDR3nt: TGTGCCAGCTCACCCGGCAGGGCAGAGACTGAAGCTTTCTTT

abundance: -
d_gene: -
v_gene: TRBV14
j_gene: TRBJ2-6
CDR3aa: CASSQLPAGVLSGANVLTF
CDR3nt: TGTGCCAGCAGCCAATTACCGGCAGGGGTCCTCTCTGGGGCCAACGTCCTGACTTTC

abundance: -
d_gene: -
v_gene: TRBV6-2/TRBV6-3
j_gene: TRBJ2-1
CDR3aa: CASSYADTTPEQFF
CDR3nt: TGTGCCAGCAGTTACGCGGATACGACGCCTGAGCAGTTCTTC

abundance: -
d_gene: TRBD2
v_gene: TRBV7-2
j_gene: TRBJ2-1
CDR3aa: CASSLGAGGPIEQFF
CDR3nt: TGTGCCAGCAGCTTGGGAGCGGGAGGGCCAATCGAGCAGTTCTTC

abundance: -
d_gene: -
v_gene: TRBV19
j_gene: TRBJ1-2
CDR3aa: CARRRSLRQSGYTF
CDR3nt: TGTGCCAGAAGAAGAAGCTTACGACAGTCCGGCTACACCTTC

abundance: -
d_gene: -
v_gene: TRBV6-5
j_gene: TRBJ2-7
CDR3aa: CASNNGGLEQYF
CDR3nt: TGTGCCAGCAACAACGGGGGTCTCGAGCAGTACTTC

abundance: -
d_gene: TRBD1
v_gene: TRBV3-1/TRBV3-2
j_gene: TRBJ2-4
CDR3aa: CASSPTVTGSAKNIQYF
CDR3nt: TGTGCCAGCAGCCCTACCGTGACAGGGTCAGCCAAAAACATTCAGTACTTC

abundance: -
d_gene: TRBD1
v_gene: TRBV11-3
j_gene: TRBJ1-1
CDR3aa: CASSLRGSTEAFF
CDR3nt: TGTGCCAGCAGCCTCAGGGGGAGCACTGAAGCTTTCTTT

abundance: -
d_gene: -
v_gene: TRBV6-5
j_gene: TRBJ1-2
CDR3aa: CASKVGQFNYGYTF
CDR3nt: TGTGCCAGCAAAGTAGGACAGTTTAACTATGGCTACACCTTC

abundance: -
d_gene: -
v_gene: TRBV28
j_gene: TRBJ1-2
CDR3aa: CASSYDQGHTF
CDR3nt: TGTGCCAGCAGTTATGATCAGGGTCACACCTTC

abundance: -
d_gene: TRBD1
v_gene: TRBV27
j_gene: TRBJ1-2
CDR3aa: CASSARQGAISGYTF
CDR3nt: TGTGCCAGCAGTGCTCGCCAGGGGGCGATTTCTGGCTACACCTTC

abundance: few
d_gene: -
v_gene: TRBV5-4
j_gene: TRBJ1-5
CDR3aa: CASSLVHSSNQPQHF
CDR3nt: TGTGCCAGCAGCTTGGTTCACTCTAGCAATCAGCCCCAGCATTTT

abundance: -
d_gene: -
v_gene: TRBV5-1
j_gene: TRBJ2-2
CDR3aa: CASSYGVGASTGELFF
CDR3nt: TGCGCCAGCAGCTATGGAGTGGGGGCGAGCACCGGGGAGCTGTTTTTT

abundance: -
d_gene: TRBD2
v_gene: TRBV2
j_gene: TRBJ2-7
CDR3aa: CASSDITSGIEQYF
CDR3nt: TGTGCCAGCAGTGATATAACTAGCGGGATTGAGCAGTACTTC

abundance: -
d_gene: -
v_gene: TRBV18
j_gene: TRBJ2-7
CDR3aa: CASSPGLGGSAYEQYF
CDR3nt: TGTGCCAGCTCACCTGGTCTCGGCGGATCTGCCTACGAGCAGTACTTC

abundance: -
d_gene: TRBD2
v_gene: TRBV2
j_gene: TRBJ2-1
CDR3aa: CASPIPTLAGAPEQFF
CDR3nt: TGTGCCAGCCCGATTCCTACGCTAGCGGGAGCACCTGAGCAGTTCTTC

abundance: -
d_gene: -
v_gene: TRBV19
j_gene: TRBJ1-5
CDR3aa: CASTQGIDQPQHF
CDR3nt: TGTGCCAGTACCCAGGGGATCGATCAGCCCCAGCATTTT

abundance: -
d_gene: TRBD1
v_gene: TRBV19
j_gene: TRBJ1-1
CDR3aa: CASSIDRGGRSAFF
CDR3nt: TGTGCCAGTAGTATCGACAGGGGTGGAAGGTCTGCTTTCTTT

abundance: -
d_gene: TRBD1
v_gene: TRBV12-5
j_gene: TRBJ1-2
CDR3aa: CASGPGQGVNYGYTF
CDR3nt: TGTGCTAGTGGCCCGGGACAGGGGGTCAACTATGGCTACACCTTC

abundance: -
d_gene: TRBD2
v_gene: TRBV4-2
j_gene: TRBJ2-1
CDR3aa: CASSRQSGSDNEQFF
CDR3nt: TGTGCCAGCAGCCGACAAAGCGGGAGTGATAATGAGCAGTTCTTC

abundance: -
d_gene: -
v_gene: TRBV7-2
j_gene: TRBJ1-1
CDR3aa: CASSPSMNTEAFF
CDR3nt: TGTGCCAGCAGCCCCTCTATGAACACTGAAGCTTTCTTT

abundance: -
d_gene: TRBD2
v_gene: TRBV18
j_gene: TRBJ2-7
CDR3aa: CASSQAGGNEQYF
CDR3nt: TGTGCCAGCTCGCAAGCGGGAGGGAACGAGCAGTACTTC

abundance: -
d_gene: TRBD1
v_gene: TRBV18
j_gene: TRBJ1-2
CDR3aa: CASSPLDRVGPNYGYTF
CDR3nt: TGTGCCAGCTCACCACTGGACAGGGTGGGACCTAACTATGGCTACACCTTC

abundance: -
d_gene: TRBD1
v_gene: TRBV5-1
j_gene: TRBJ2-7
CDR3aa: CASSLQGDYEQYF
CDR3nt: TGCGCCAGCAGCTTGCAGGGGGACTACGAGCAGTACTTC

abundance: -
d_gene: TRBD2
v_gene: TRBV6-5
j_gene: TRBJ2-7
CDR3aa: CASSRQAGVSSEQYF
CDR3nt: TGTGCCAGCAGTAGACAAGCGGGAGTGTCCTCCGAGCAGTACTTC